The 18 T cell receptor beta chains in this list originate from one sample, sequenced in a study of T cell repertoires in cytomegalovirus infection. TCRdb redid the calling of the reads with MiXCR, one entry per CDR3 protein. The data contain hundreds of thousands of distinct CDR3 sequences, 9.6% of them singletons. Sequencing used PBMCs. The receptors originated from a human donor in good health (CMV status not recorded). Some clones in this sample may be carry-over from other donors' samples.

This clonotype was detected ten times or more. The chain is built from TRBV6-6 and TRBJ1-5; the D is unclear. Germline lookup yields CDR1 MNHNY and CDR2 SVGAGI (reference sequence). This CDR3 has 15 amino acids. V lost 0 bases and J 2 bases, leaving 8 bases between the germline ends. Here the CDR3 reads CASSYSKEGNQPQHF. The CDR3 region has the DNA TGTGCCAGCAGTTACTCGAAGGAAGGCAATCAGCCCCAGCATTTT.

This clonotype was seen at least ten times. J is TRBJ1-5 and V is TRBV20-1; 8 nucleotides match TRBD1. In germline, CDR1 is DFQATT, CDR2 SNEGSKA (reference sequence). The V segment lost 6 bases and the J segment 6 bases; nucleotides outside the gene matches: 7. The CDR3 totals 13 residues. CDR3 coding DNA: TGCAGTGCCCCCGTACAGGGGGGTCAGCCCCAGCATTTT. This codes for CSAPVQGGQPQHF.

A note on this clonotype: A single base separates this from a much larger clone, so it may be a read error. The chain carries TRBV6-2 or TRBV6-3 and TRBJ1-1, with D unresolved. The V and J ends lost 0 bases and 13 bases respectively, with 15 bases between them. The length of the CDR3 is 13 residues. CDR1 and CDR2 from the germline V gene are MNHEY and SVGEGT. The CDR3 region is CASSYSHTKGGFF. CDR3 nucleotides: TGTGCCAGCAGTTACTCTCACACCAAAGGAGGTTTCTTT.

This clonotype was picked up many times. The J gene is TRBJ2-3, the V gene TRBV28, with TRBD2 identical over 10 bases. Trimming cost V 7 bases and J 4 bases; bases outside gene matches: 8. The germline V gene has CDR1 MDHEN and CDR2 SYDVKM. This CDR3 is built from 15 residues. The CDR3 sequence is CASISGGAGSDTQYF. The CDR3, as DNA: TGTGCCAGCATCAGCGGGGGGGCCGGATCAGATACGCAGTATTTT.

This clonotype appeared many times. CDR3 residues: CASSGTDPYNEQFF. The CDR3 nucleotides are TGTGCCAGCTCCGGGACAGACCCCTACAATGAGCAGTTCTTC. The chain has TRBV7-9 and TRBJ2-1; the match to TRBD1 covers 7 bases. The V gene's germline CDR1 is SEHNR and CDR2 FQNEAQ (reference sequence). With 8 bases clipped from V and 2 bases from J, the junction kept 6 bases outside the gene matches. This CDR3 is built from 14 residues.

Many counts were recorded for this clonotype. This chain uses TRBV10-2 with TRBJ2-7; maybe TRBD1 (5 bases). Germline lookup yields CDR1 WSHSY and CDR2 SAAADI. The ends were cut back, 4 bases at V and 2 bases at J, with 21 bases in the middle. The CDR3 is 17 amino acids. In DNA form, the CDR3 reads TGCGCCAGCAGTGGGACAAGTTTTCTTTCTACGCCCTACGAGCAGTACTTC. This codes for CASSGTSFLSTPYEQYF.

This chain connects TRBV6-6 to TRBJ2-2; possible D gene TRBD2, 6 bases. Deletions cut 5 bases from V and 7 bases from J, with 20 bases between. Germline V gene sequence: CDR1 MNHNY, CDR2 SVGAGI (reference sequence). The CDR3 contains 16 residues. CDR3 sequence (DNA): TGTGCCAGCAGTCAAGGGAACCGCCAGGGAGGCGGGGAGCTGTTTTTT. Translating it yields CASSQGNRQGGGELFF.

This clonotype has a handful of counts. The chain joins TRBV29-1 to TRBJ2-6; D not certain. V lost 4 bases and J 2 bases, leaving 3 bases between the germline ends. Looked up from germline, CDR1 is SQVTM and CDR2 is ANQGSEA. The CDR3 has 12 residues. CDR3 DNA: TGCAGCGTTGGAACTGGGGCCAACGTCCTGACTTTC. Its protein product is CSVGTGANVLTF.

This clonotype was counted between two and nine times. The rearrangement uses TRBV7-9 and TRBJ2-7; 7 nucleotides align to TRBD1. V shed 5 bases and J 4 bases; nucleotides not matched to a gene: 11. Germline V gives CDR1 SEHNR, CDR2 FQNEAQ (reference sequence). The CDR3 totals 15 residues. The CDR3 coding sequence is TGTGCCAGCAGCCGGACAGGTAATCATAAGTACGAGCAGTACGTC. Amino acid sequence: CASSRTGNHKYEQYV.

This clonotype was seen many times. This chain joins TRBV12-3 or TRBV12-4 and TRBJ2-7; 12 positions agree with TRBD2. The junction had 1 base not matched to a gene; V was cut back by 2 bases and J by 5 bases. The CDR3 contains 14 residues. In DNA, the CDR3 is TGTGCCAGCAGTTTACGGACTAGCGGGGACGAGCAGTACTTC. Its translation is CASSLRTSGDEQYF.

Many counts were recorded for this clonotype. The chain uses TRBV5-6 and TRBJ2-5; 8 nucleotides match TRBD2. In germline, CDR1 is SGHDT, CDR2 YYEEEE. With V trimmed by 2 bases and J by 4 bases, 4 bases remained unmatched. The CDR3 sequence is 14 residues long. The CDR3 nucleotides read TGTGCCAGCAGCTTCGGCGGGGGGTTAGAGACCCAGTACTTC. Translating it yields CASSFGGGLETQYF.

As for this clonotype: Its ends do not fully match the called genes, so a read error is possible. The gene calls are TRBV15 and TRBJ2-3, with 12 bases matching TRBD2. The CDR3 spans 18 residues. CDR1 and CDR2 (germline): LNHNV, YYDKDF (reference sequence). CDR3 DNA sequence: TGTGCCACAAGCAGAGATCCGCCTAGCGGGGGGGCCGGGGATACGCAGTATTTT. It translates to CATSRDPPSGGAGDTQYF. The variable domain in full, with the rest retrieved from reference TRBV15 and TRBJ2-3, is DAMVIQNPRYQVTQFGKPVTLSCSQTLNHNVMYWYQQKSSQAPKLLFHYYDKDFNNEADTPDNFQSRRPNTSFCFLDIRSPGLGDTAMYLCATSRDPPSGGAGDTQYFGPGTRLTVL.

Only a few counts were recorded for this clonotype. The rearrangement joins TRBV20-1 to TRBJ1-5; D possibly corresponds to TRBD1 (5 bases). V dropped 0 bases and J dropped 5 bases, with 11 bases sitting between them. There are 14 residues in the CDR3. Germline values: CDR1 DFQATT, CDR2 SNEGSKA (reference sequence). The CDR3 nucleotides are TGCAGTGCTAGAGATGGGGGGGGAGATCAGCCCCAGCATTTT. Translating it yields CSARDGGGDQPQHF.

The gene calls are TRBV6-5 and TRBJ1-1; no clear D. The CDR3 totals 14 residues. Germline CDR1 and CDR2: MNHEY and SVGAGI. V lost 2 bases and J lost 5, with 12 bases in between. CDR3: CASSYGRATTEAFF. DNA for the CDR3: TGTGCCAGCAGTTACGGACGGGCAACAACTGAAGCTTTCTTT.

This chain uses TRBV9 with TRBJ1-2; D unclear. Trimming pared 3 bases from V and 6 bases from J, leaving 12 bases between. This CDR3 is built from 13 residues. The germline gives CDR1 SGDLS, CDR2 YYNGEE. The CDR3 DNA sequence: TGTGCCAGCAGCGAGCCGGGAAGCCATGGCTACACCTTC. The encoded protein is CASSEPGSHGYTF.

This chain links TRBV29-1 with TRBJ1-2; no clear D gene. Germline V gives CDR1 SQVTM, CDR2 ANQGSEA. V lost 6 bases and J lost 1, with 12 bases in between. CDR3 size: 13 residues. The CDR3 nucleotides read TGCAGCGTCCTAGAGGGCGGTAACTATGGCTACACCTTC. Translated, it gives CSVLEGGNYGYTF.

This clonotype showed up many times. This sequence joins TRBV20-1 and TRBJ1-1; a possible D gene is TRBD1 (5 bases). CDR3 length equals 16 residues. V gave up 0 bases and J gave up 1 base, with 15 bases separating them. Germline assignment: CDR1 DFQATT and CDR2 SNEGSKA (reference sequence). The CDR3 region is CSARDGGASWNTEAFF. CDR3 nucleotides: TGCAGTGCTAGAGATGGAGGGGCCAGTTGGAACACTGAAGCTTTCTTT.

This clonotype was counted between two and nine times. V is TRBV10-3 and J is TRBJ2-5, with 8 nucleotides matching TRBD2. The CDR3 is 14 residues long. Germline V gene sequence: CDR1 ENHRY, CDR2 SYGVKD. Unmatched junction bases numbered 2, after V lost 4 bases and J lost 1 base. CDR3 bases: TGTGCCATCAGTGTAGCGGGAACCCAAGAGACCCAGTACTTC. This codes for CAISVAGTQETQYF.